This TCR beta chain was captured in a study of beta chain features in type 1 diabetes. At the level of the study: Sorted cells numbering some 110 million were examined across all samples. Study-wide points: Possibly, sequencing cDNA over-represented cells that had high TCR expression levels. Researchers report that Type 1 diabetes patients had moderately but significantly shorter TCRB CDR3s across all four CD4+ subsets.

Purity (above 98%) was reached by all sorted populations. The entirety of the isolated RNA underwent reverse transcription, so expressed TCRB transcripts were sequenced. This table comes from immunoSEQ multiplex PCR, and its TCRdb copy is limited to in-frame clones, with some not included. Seen here are 160,000 or so clones, roughly 9% observed once, and the top ten hold 0.7%. With regard to this clone: Its antigen is not identified.

The CDR3 length is 18 residues. From germline, CDR1 is SGHRS and CDR2 YFSETQ. The J segment lost 4 bases and the V segment lost 0 bases, leaving 12 bases of the junction unmatched. The sample was central memory CD4+ T cells from blood. This chain links TRBV5-1 with TRBJ2-3; 9 nucleotides match TRBD2. The receptor was isolated from a woman younger than 45 with type 1 diabetes. CDR3 nucleotide sequence: TGCGCCAGCAGCTTGGGAACCATTAGCGGGAGTAGTGCAGATACGCAGTATTTT. It yields the protein CASSLGTISGSSADTQYF.